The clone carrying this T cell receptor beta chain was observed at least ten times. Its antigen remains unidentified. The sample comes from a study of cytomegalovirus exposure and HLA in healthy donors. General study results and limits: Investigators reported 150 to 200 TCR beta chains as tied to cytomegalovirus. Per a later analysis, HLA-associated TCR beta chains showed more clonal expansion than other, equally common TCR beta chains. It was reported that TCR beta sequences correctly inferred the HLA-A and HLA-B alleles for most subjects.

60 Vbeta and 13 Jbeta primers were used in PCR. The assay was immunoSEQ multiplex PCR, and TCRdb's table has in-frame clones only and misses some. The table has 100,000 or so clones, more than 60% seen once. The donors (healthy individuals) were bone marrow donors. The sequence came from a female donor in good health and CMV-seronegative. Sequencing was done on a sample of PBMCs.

CDR3 protein: CASRASGGAPSTDTQYF. CDR3 in DNA: TGCGCTTCCCGGGCTAGCGGGGGGGCCCCTAGCACAGATACGCAGTATTTT. The chain couples TRBV10-2 to TRBJ2-3, with 12 positions matching TRBD2. CDR1 is WSHSY and CDR2 is SAAADI in the germline V gene. This CDR3 has 17 amino acids.